This T cell receptor beta chain was sequenced for a study of spatial heterogeneity in lung cancer. Each CDR3 protein gets one entry after TCRdb re-called the 5' RACE reads with MiXCR. Of tens of thousands of distinct CDR3 sequences in the sample, 3% to 3.5% were seen once. As to time point: sample taken at primary tumor resection. The donors comprised some 72 untreated early-stage non-small cell lung cancer patients. Tumor, nontumor lung or frozen PBMC supplied whole RNA, sequenced without sorting. Germline V CDR1 and CDR2: SGDLS, YYNGEE. The junction had 9 bases not matched to a gene; V was cut back by 4 bases and J by 0 bases. This CDR3 spans 17 amino acids. This clonotype was counted ten times or more.

The TCR was taken from a male donor with early-stage non-small cell lung cancer. The V and J genes are TRBV9 and TRBJ2-1, with 8 bases lining up with TRBD1. The input for sequencing was normal lung tissue next to the tumor, taken at surgery. The CDR3 loop reads CASSPQGAYSSYNEQFF. CDR3 nucleotides: TGTGCCAGCAGCCCTCAGGGGGCCTACAGCTCCTACAATGAGCAGTTCTTC.